Listed here is a single TCR beta chain. Its matching antigen is unknown. These data come from a study of radiotherapy plus CTLA-4 blockade in lung cancer. Study findings and constraints: Reports state that early shifts in blood T cell clones, with interferon-beta, best predicted response. Blood-borne expansion of tumor-derived TCR clones followed radiotherapy plus ipilimumab.

The CDR3 has 17 amino acids. V dropped 3 bases and J dropped 0 bases, with 16 bases sitting between them. Germline-derived CDR1 and CDR2 are SGHTS and YDEGEE. Sequencing was performed with immunoSEQ multiplex PCR; in TCRdb, only in-frame clones are kept and a portion is missing. The sample comprises fewer than 85,000 clones, approximately 86% of which are singletons, and 0.87% rests with the top ten. The V gene is TRBV5-8, the J gene TRBJ1-5; TRBD1 is a possible D gene (5 bases). Sample: peripheral blood, taken from a patient treated with radiotherapy plus ipilimumab. The TCR was taken from a human donor with non-small cell lung cancer who had stable disease on radiotherapy plus ipilimumab. CDR3 protein: CASSSNGFRVSNQPQHF. The CDR3 nucleotides are TGTGCCAGCAGCTCCAACGGCTTCAGGGTTAGCAATCAGCCCCAGCATTTT.